A selection of T cell receptor beta chains follows, all from one sample in a study of blood T cells in healthy people across ages. TCRdb itself ran the 5' RACE reads through MiXCR, one entry per CDR3 protein. Among about 970,000 distinct CDR3 sequences listed, just over 50% were seen once. The sample consisted of blood. The receptors derive from a woman aged 60-75 years in good health. The CDR3 runs from the conserved cysteine through the conserved F or W. D genes are given only for firm matches. Expanded clones are given a class, and other clones once, few, many or no size at all.

abundance	v_gene	j_gene	d_gene	CDR3aa	CDR3nt
NA	TRBV27	TRBJ2-7	TRBD1	CASSDTGVPPYEQYF	TGTGCCAGCAGTGACACAGGGGTCCCCCCCTACGAGCAGTACTTC
NA	TRBV29-1	TRBJ1-4	TRBD1	CSAGGTANEKLFF	TGCAGCGCCGGTGGGACAGCGAATGAAAAACTGTTTTTT
NA	TRBV7-9	TRBJ2-5	NA	CASSLVSGPLQETQYF	TGTGCCAGCAGCTTAGTTTCGGGACCACTACAAGAGACCCAGTACTTC
NA	TRBV7-2	TRBJ2-7	NA	CASSRADPSSYEQYF	TGTGCCAGCAGCCGAGCGGACCCGAGCTCCTACGAGCAGTACTTC
NA	TRBV19	TRBJ2-4	NA	CASRSPDITKNIQYF	TGTGCCAGTAGATCTCCCGACATTACCAAAAACATTCAGTACTTC
NA	TRBV6-2/TRBV6-3	TRBJ2-3	NA	CASSIALGDTQYF	TGTGCCAGCAGCATAGCCTTAGGCGATACGCAGTATTTT
NA	TRBV20-1	TRBJ2-1	NA	CSASVILALSYNEQFF	TGCAGTGCTAGTGTGATCCTAGCGTTATCCTACAATGAGCAGTTCTTC
NA	TRBV5-1	TRBJ2-1	TRBD2	CASSFGTSLNEQFF	TGCGCCAGCAGCTTCGGGACTAGCCTTAATGAGCAGTTCTTC
NA	TRBV20-1	TRBJ2-7	NA	CSAGPFGSYEQYF	TGCAGTGCTGGCCCCTTTGGATCCTACGAGCAGTACTTC
NA	TRBV29-1	TRBJ1-5	NA	CSVTSGTGNQPQHF	TGCAGCGTTACCTCGGGGACGGGCAATCAGCCCCAGCATTTT
many	TRBV12-3/TRBV12-4	TRBJ2-7	NA	CASSFGSGYEQYF	TGTGCCAGCAGTTTTGGTTCGGGCTACGAGCAGTACTTC
many	TRBV7-9	TRBJ2-5	TRBD1	CASSLRQGASETQYF	TGTGCCAGCAGCTTAAGACAGGGGGCGTCGGAGACCCAGTACTTC
NA	TRBV13	TRBJ2-7	NA	CASSLSSTANEQYF	TGTGCCAGCAGCTTATCATCCACGGCAAACGAGCAGTACTTC
NA	TRBV7-2	TRBJ2-7	TRBD1	CASSLRFGTVYEQYF	TGTGCCAGCAGCTTAAGGTTCGGGACAGTCTACGAGCAGTACTTC
NA	TRBV28	TRBJ2-5	TRBD2	CASSLYPPRVSGGRFQETQYF	TGTGCCAGCAGTTTATACCCTCCGCGGGTTAGCGGGGGTCGGTTTCAAGAGACCCAGTACTTC
NA	TRBV20-1	TRBJ2-5	TRBD2	CSAMTSGSETQYF	TGCAGTGCTATGACTAGCGGGAGCGAGACCCAGTACTTC
NA	TRBV6-6	TRBJ1-2	TRBD1	CASSYAVRGSDGYTF	TGTGCCAGCAGTTACGCGGTCAGGGGGTCGGATGGCTACACCTTC
NA	TRBV7-9	TRBJ1-5	NA	CASSLVGSRRPQHF	TGTGCCAGCAGCTTAGTGGGGTCAAGAAGGCCCCAGCATTTT
NA	TRBV20-1	TRBJ2-7	NA	CSAPGRGLVEQYF	TGCAGTGCCCCCGGACGGGGACTGGTCGAGCAGTACTTC
NA	TRBV12-3/TRBV12-4	TRBJ2-1	NA	CASSFWGLSYNEQFF	TGTGCCAGCAGTTTTTGGGGCCTCTCCTACAATGAGCAGTTCTTC
few	TRBV14	TRBJ2-7	TRBD1	CASRGQGVLEQYF	TGTGCCAGCAGGGGACAGGGAGTGCTCGAGCAGTACTTC
NA	TRBV30	TRBJ1-5	NA	CAWSYGVLRNQPQHF	TGTGCCTGGAGCTATGGCGTGTTACGCAATCAGCCCCAGCATTTT
NA	TRBV29-1	TRBJ2-1	NA	CIGGSYNEQFF	TGCATCGGAGGCTCCTACAATGAGCAGTTCTTC
few	TRBV7-9	TRBJ2-7	NA	CASSLKGVAYEQYF	TGTGCCAGCAGCTTAAAGGGGGTCGCCTACGAGCAGTACTTC